The 8 T cell receptor beta chains below all came from one sample that was sequenced in a study of PD-L1 blockade in urothelial cancer. Assay used: immunoSEQ multiplex PCR; TCRdb lists only in-frame clones, some missing. The sample consists of about 42,000 clones, 81% of them appearing once. Sample: PBMCs, taken around atezolizumab (anti-PD-L1) treatment. Receptors were obtained from a man aged 70-80 years with urothelial cancer.

The chain is built from TRBV28 and TRBJ2-6, with TRBD1 matching 10 bases. The V and J ends lost 3 bases and 12 bases, in that order; junction bases with no gene match: 11. Germline V gene data show CDR1 as MDHEN and CDR2 as SYDVKM. The CDR3 sequence is 16 residues long. The CDR3 loop reads CASSLGQGSYGGVLTF. The CDR3 DNA reads as TGTGCCAGCAGTTTGGGACAGGGGAGTTACGGTGGCGTCCTGACTTTC. Looking up the rest from reference TRBV28 and TRBJ2-6 gives the full variable domain: DVKVTQSSRYLVKRTGEKVFLECVQDMDHENMFWYRQDPGLGLRLIYFSYDVKMKEKGDIPEGYSVSREKKERFSLILESASTNQTSMYLCASSLGQGSYGGVLTFGAGSRLTVL.

This clone was recorded a few times. CDR3 coding DNA: TGTGCCAGCAGCAAAGGACAGGTAGTTGATCAGCCCCAGCATTTT. It translates to CASSKGQVVDQPQHF. This chain uses TRBV21-1 with TRBJ1-5; TRBD1 is taken as the D call from the table, unchecked against the DNA. TRBV21-1 is tagged as a pseudogene. The CDR3 sequence is 15 residues long.

The chain joins TRBV5-4 to TRBJ2-1, with 11 bases fitting TRBD1. This CDR3 region has 14 residues. With 6 bases clipped from V and 5 bases from J, the junction kept 4 bases outside the gene matches. Germline values: CDR1 SGHNT, CDR2 YYREEE (reference sequence). Written as DNA, the CDR3 is TGTGCCAGCACCAAGGGACAGGGGGACAATGAGCAGTTCTTC. Residues: CASTKGQGDNEQFF.

The chain employs TRBV9 and TRBJ2-7; a weak D match, TRBD1 (5 bases). V shed 0 bases and J shed 4 bases, with 14 bases lying between them. The CDR3 sequence is 15 residues long. Germline loops: CDR1 SGDLS, CDR2 YYNGEE. CDR3 in DNA: TGTGCCAGCAGCGTAGAACCCCTGGGGCAGTACGAGCAGTACTTC. Its translation: CASSVEPLGQYEQYF.

The rearrangement links TRBV5-1 to TRBJ2-1, with D possibly being TRBD1 (6 bases). This CDR3 has 13 residues. V was clipped by 2 bases and J by 6 bases, with 9 bases between them. Germline CDR1 and CDR2: SGHRS and YFSETQ. In DNA, the CDR3 is TGCGCCAGCAGCTTAAGACAGGCCAATGAGCAGTTCTTC. This translates into CASSLRQANEQFF. The full variable domain, in which reference TRBV5-1 and TRBJ2-1 provide the parts outside the CDR3, is KAGVTQTPRYLIKTRGQQVTLSCSPISGHRSVSWYQQTPGQGLQFLFEYFSETQRNKGNFPGRFSGRQFSNSRSEMNVSTLELGDSALYLCASSLRQANEQFFGPGTRLTVL.

The rearrangement uses TRBV5-4 and TRBJ2-5; D unresolved. V lost 4 bases, J lost 1 base, and 8 bases lay in between. Germline values: CDR1 SGHNT, CDR2 YYREEE (reference sequence). The CDR3 loop spans 13 amino acids. In DNA form, the CDR3 reads TGTGCCAGCAGCCCCCCGGGCCAAGAGACCCAGTACTTC. It yields the protein CASSPPGQETQYF. Variable domain in full (rest from reference TRBV5-4 and TRBJ2-5): ETGVTQSPTHLIKTRGQQVTLRCSSQSGHNTVSWYQQALGQGPQFIFQYYREEENGRGNFPPRFSGLQFPNYSSELNVNALELDDSALYLCASSPPGQETQYFGPGTRLLVL.

The V gene is TRBV5-1, the J gene TRBJ2-2; D gene unclear. CDR1 and CDR2 (germline): SGHRS, YFSETQ. The CDR3 covers 13 residues. V dropped 2 bases and J dropped 6 bases, with 8 bases sitting between them. CDR3 DNA sequence: TGCGCCAGCAGCTTCCCCAGGCCCGGGGAGCTGTTTTTT. It yields the protein CASSFPRPGELFF.

The CDR3 loop is CSGTGNYGYTF. CDR3 DNA sequence: TGCAGTGGGACAGGGAACTATGGCTACACCTTC. This chain joins TRBV20-1 and TRBJ1-2; TRBD1 aligns across 8 bases. There are 11 residues in the CDR3. V gave up 7 bases and J gave up 2 bases; unmatched junction bases: 0. CDR1 is DFQATT, CDR2 SNEGSKA, per germline (reference sequence).